Listed here are 23 T cell receptor beta chains from one sample, sequenced in a study of response to subunit inactivated influenza vaccine. TCRdb used MiXCR to reprocess the RT-PCR reads, holding one entry per CDR3 protein. The table includes around 600,000 distinct CDR3 sequences, approximately 10% detected once. The same data also contributed to another study, on T cells expressing NK-cell markers. That paper notes: TCR beta cDNA was generated via 5'RACE template switching incorporating UMIs.

Sample: PBMCs from blood, taken on the day of vaccination. The source of these receptors is a man aged 50-59 years who received an inactivated influenza vaccine.

This clonotype was found a few times. This chain connects TRBV15 to TRBJ1-4; D is uncertain. Germline CDR1 is LNHNV and CDR2 is YYDKDF (reference sequence). The CDR3 runs 12 residues. V shed 5 bases and J shed 8 bases, with 9 bases lying between them. The CDR3 protein is CATSRRSEKLFF. CDR3 coding DNA: TGTGCCACCAGCCGCCGATCAGAAAAACTGTTTTTT.

This clonotype has more than one count but fewer than ten. This sequence joins TRBV7-9 and TRBJ2-2, with a possible D match to TRBD2 (5 bases). V shed 5 bases and J shed 5 bases, with 12 bases lying between them. The CDR3 runs to 14 residues. The germline CDR1 and CDR2 sequences are SEHNR and FQNEAQ (reference sequence). CDR3 sequence: CASSPSTGTGELFF. CDR3 nucleotide sequence: TGTGCCAGCAGCCCCTCGACGGGGACCGGGGAGCTGTTTTTT.

This clonotype was observed a handful of times. The chain has TRBV12-3 or TRBV12-4 and TRBJ1-5; unclear D gene. This CDR3 region has 13 residues. V was trimmed by 5 bases and J by 6 bases, leaving 11 bases between them. CDR3 bases: TGTGCCAGCAGTCACGGACCGGTTCAGCCCCAGCATTTT. Translation: CASSHGPVQPQHF.

This clonotype was observed many times. This chain links TRBV6-1 with TRBJ2-1, with TRBD2 matching 9 bases. This CDR3 contains 14 residues. CDR1 and CDR2 from the germline V gene are MNHNS and SASEGT. J was trimmed by 7 bases and V by 1 base; bases with no gene match: 2. For the CDR3, the DNA is TGTGCCAGCAGTGAAGGCACTAGCGGGAATGAGCAGTTCTTC. Amino acids: CASSEGTSGNEQFF.

The chain has TRBV14 and TRBJ2-1, with a weak D call TRBD2 (6 bases). Germline values: CDR1 SGHDN, CDR2 FVKESK. V lost 8 bases and J 0 bases, leaving 17 bases between the germline ends. The CDR3 is 16 amino acids. DNA of the CDR3: TGTGCCAGCTTTTACGGGGCGGGGAGCTCCTACAATGAGCAGTTCTTC. The encoded protein is CASFYGAGSSYNEQFF.

Many counts were recorded for this clonotype. The chain links TRBV25-1 to TRBJ2-4; 13 bases match TRBD2. V dropped 5 bases and J dropped 8; count of bases not matched to a gene: 6. CDR3 length: 15 amino acids. Germline loops: CDR1 MGHDK, CDR2 SYGVNS. CDR3 in amino acids: CASSPGGLAGDIQYF. As DNA, the CDR3 is TGTGCCAGCAGTCCCGGAGGACTAGCGGGAGACATTCAGTACTTC.

The V and J genes are TRBV24-1 and TRBJ2-1; D unresolved. Germline assignment: CDR1 KGHDR and CDR2 SFDVKD. V lost 4 bases to trimming and J lost 0 bases, with 12 bases between them. The CDR3 runs to 16 residues. The CDR3 bases are TGTGCCACCAGTGACAAAACAAGGAGCTCCTACAATGAGCAGTTCTTC. Encoded protein: CATSDKTRSSYNEQFF.

With regard to this clonotype: A much larger clone lies a single base off, so this may be a read error. V usage is TRBV7-2 and J usage is TRBJ2-3, with TRBD2 matching over 9 bases. J was trimmed by 9 bases and V by 2 bases; bases with no gene match: 9. The CDR3 spans 15 residues. The V gene's germline CDR1 is SGHTA and CDR2 FQGNSA. This chain's CDR3 is CASSLSRGRAGTQYF. The CDR3, as DNA: TGTGCCAGCAGCTTATCTCGCGGGAGGGCCGGAACGCAGTATTTT.

The sample holds a few counts of this clonotype. The J gene is TRBJ2-5, the V gene TRBV3-1, with 11 bases aligning to TRBD2. J lost 4 bases, V lost 6 bases, and 10 bases had no gene match. This CDR3 contains 16 residues. Germline V gene lookup returns CDR1 LGHDT and CDR2 YNNKEL (reference sequence). CDR3 DNA sequence: TGTGCCAGCAGACCGACGATAGCGGGAGGGCGAGAGACCCAGTACTTC. It yields the protein CASRPTIAGGRETQYF.

This clonotype was seen a handful of times. The chain joins TRBV27 to TRBJ1-6; maybe TRBD1 (5 bases). Trimming left V 6 bases short and J 9 bases short, with 18 bases between. The CDR3 runs to 15 residues. CDR1 MNHEY and CDR2 SMNVEV come from the germline V gene (reference sequence). DNA for the CDR3: TGTGCCAGCAGGTCTGCGGGACCGAGGGGTTCACCCCTCCACTTT. Translated: CASRSAGPRGSPLHF.

The chain employs TRBV7-9 and TRBJ2-2; D gene unclear. The CDR3 is 16 residues long. CDR1 and CDR2 (germline): SEHNR, FQNEAQ (reference sequence). V was shortened by 5 bases and J by 6 bases, with 19 bases between the two germline ends. The DNA for the CDR3 is TGTGCCAGCAGCCTGGGAAGCCTGAGTAGGGCCGGGGAGCTGTTTTTT. Amino acid sequence: CASSLGSLSRAGELFF.

The table lists this clonotype with many counts. J is TRBJ2-7 and V is TRBV20-1; 7 bases agree with TRBD1. With 5 bases clipped from V and 6 bases from J, the junction kept 7 bases outside the gene matches. This CDR3 region has 12 residues. The germline CDR1 and CDR2 sequences are DFQATT and SNEGSKA (reference sequence). DNA of the CDR3: TGCAGTGCTCCCGGGACAGTCAGCGAGCAGTACTTC. Protein sequence: CSAPGTVSEQYF.

The chain employs TRBV5-1 and TRBJ1-2; TRBD1 matches 9 bases. V was clipped by 5 bases and J by 1 base; unmatched bases: 6. Germline values: CDR1 SGHRS, CDR2 YFSETQ. The CDR3 length is 15 residues. The CDR3 nucleotides read TGCGCCAGCAGGTCGGGACAGGGTGATAACTATGGCTACACCTTC. Its protein product is CASRSGQGDNYGYTF.

This clonotype was recorded at least ten times. The gene calls are TRBV7-2 and TRBJ2-5, with 9 positions matching TRBD2. V lost 4 bases and J lost 2; bases outside the gene matches: 8. The CDR3 spans 16 residues. In germline, CDR1 is SGHTA, CDR2 FQGNSA. The chain's CDR3 is CASSWFVAGVQETQYF. As DNA, the CDR3 is TGTGCCAGCAGCTGGTTCGTAGCGGGAGTACAAGAGACCCAGTACTTC.

The chain combines TRBV4-2 with TRBJ2-7; tentatively, D is TRBD1 (5 bases). The CDR3 totals 15 residues. V dropped 0 bases and J dropped 7 bases, with 16 bases sitting between them. CDR1 and CDR2 from the germline V gene are LGHNA and YNFKEQ. CDR3 DNA sequence: TGTGCCAGCAGCCAAGATGGGGCCCCCTTGGGTGAGCAGTACTTC. Its protein is CASSQDGAPLGEQYF.

The chain combines TRBV4-2 with TRBJ2-3, with 13 positions matching TRBD2. The junction had 6 bases not matched to a gene; V was cut back by 0 bases and J by 6 bases. CDR1 and CDR2 from the germline V gene are LGHNA and YNFKEQ. The CDR3 is 17 residues long. This CDR3 reads CASSQEWTSGGWDTQYF. Written as DNA, the CDR3 is TGTGCCAGCAGCCAAGAGTGGACTAGCGGGGGCTGGGATACGCAGTATTTT.

This clonotype was counted only a few times. The V call is TRBV5-1, the J call TRBJ2-5, with 11 bases aligning to TRBD2. The CDR3 is made up of 15 amino acids. Looked up from germline, CDR1 is SGHRS and CDR2 is YFSETQ. V shed 7 bases and J 4 bases; nucleotides not matched to a gene: 9. CDR3 in DNA: TGCGCCAGCGGGACTAGCGGAAGAGGGGGAGAGACCCAGTACTTC. Amino acid sequence: CASGTSGRGGETQYF. Looking up the rest from reference TRBV5-1 and TRBJ2-5 gives the full variable domain: KAGVTQTPRYLIKTRGQQVTLSCSPISGHRSVSWYQQTPGQGLQFLFEYFSETQRNKGNFPGRFSGRQFSNSRSEMNVSTLELGDSALYLCASGTSGRGGETQYFGPGTRLLVL.

This clonotype has only a few counts. The V gene is TRBV15, the J gene TRBJ2-5; 9 bases match TRBD2. CDR1 and CDR2 from the germline V gene are LNHNV and YYDKDF (reference sequence). The CDR3 has 15 amino acids. J lost 3 bases, V lost 0 bases, and 2 bases had no gene match. CDR3 DNA: TGTGCCACCAGCAGAGAGCGACTAGCGGAAGAGACCCAGTACTTC. Translating it yields CATSRERLAEETQYF.

The CDR3 DNA is TGTGCCAGCAGCCACTTGGGCGGACCCTACGAGCAGTACTTC. This codes for CASSHLGGPYEQYF. This chain connects TRBV3-1 to TRBJ2-7; D gene unclear. V dropped 3 bases and J dropped 2 bases, with 11 bases sitting between them. CDR3 length: 14 amino acids. Germline V gene data show CDR1 as LGHDT and CDR2 as YNNKEL (reference sequence).

This clonotype was observed a handful of times. V gene TRBV6-1 combines with J gene TRBJ1-5, with D unclear. The V end lost 7 bases, the J end lost 1 base, and 14 bases lay between the germline ends. Germline V gene lookup returns CDR1 MNHNS and CDR2 SASEGT. The length of the CDR3 is 15 residues. The CDR3 loop is CASTLTDRSNQPQHF. DNA for the CDR3: TGTGCCAGCACTCTTACCGACCGCAGCAATCAGCCCCAGCATTTT.

This clonotype showed up just a few times. This sequence joins TRBV12-3 or TRBV12-4 and TRBJ2-1; D uncertain. CDR3 length equals 16 residues. V lost 6 bases to trimming and J lost 0 bases, with 15 bases between them. CDR3 sequence reads: CASRAITTSSYNEQFF. Here the CDR3 DNA reads TGTGCCAGCAGGGCGATTACGACGAGCTCCTACAATGAGCAGTTCTTC.

This clonotype was observed at least ten times. CDR3 amino acids: CASSFRGELSDTQYF. The CDR3 region has the DNA TGCGCCAGCAGCTTCCGGGGGGAATTGTCAGATACGCAGTATTTT. The V call is TRBV5-1, the J call TRBJ2-3; 7 positions agree with TRBD2. The CDR3 is 15 residues long. CDR1 and CDR2 from the germline V gene are SGHRS and YFSETQ. V shed 2 bases and J 4 bases; nucleotides not matched to a gene: 7.

The rearrangement uses TRBV3-1 and TRBJ2-3; tentative D call: TRBD1 (6 bases). Trimming removed 3 bases from V and 4 bases from J, with 17 bases in between. CDR3 length: 16 residues. The germline gives CDR1 LGHDT, CDR2 YNNKEL (reference sequence). The CDR3 region has the DNA TGTGCCAGCAGCCAGCAACTAACAGGGTTCGCAGATACGCAGTATTTT. Amino acids: CASSQQLTGFADTQYF.